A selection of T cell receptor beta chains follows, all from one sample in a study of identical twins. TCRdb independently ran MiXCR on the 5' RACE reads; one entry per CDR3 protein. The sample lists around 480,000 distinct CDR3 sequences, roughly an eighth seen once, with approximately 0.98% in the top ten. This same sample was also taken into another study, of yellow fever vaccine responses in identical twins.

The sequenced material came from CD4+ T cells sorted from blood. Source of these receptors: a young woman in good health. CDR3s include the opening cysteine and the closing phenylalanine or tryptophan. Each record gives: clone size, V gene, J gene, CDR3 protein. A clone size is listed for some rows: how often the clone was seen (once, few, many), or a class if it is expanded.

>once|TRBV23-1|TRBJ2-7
CASSRGYPVTYEQYF
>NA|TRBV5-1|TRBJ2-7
CASSPGVGTTSSYEQHF
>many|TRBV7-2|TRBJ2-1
CASSSGFGSYNEQFF
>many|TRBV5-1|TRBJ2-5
CASSPATAPGETQYF
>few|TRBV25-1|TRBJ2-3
CASSDYFTDTQYF
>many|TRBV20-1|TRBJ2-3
CSAQGTEITDTQYF
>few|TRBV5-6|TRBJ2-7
CASSLTGIWNEQYF
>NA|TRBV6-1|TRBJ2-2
CASTQPATGSTGELFF
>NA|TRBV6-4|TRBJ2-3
CASSAGSGATDTQYF
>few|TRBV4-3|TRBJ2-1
CASSQESGETYNEQFF
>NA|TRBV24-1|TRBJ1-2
CATSDSTQEHGYTF
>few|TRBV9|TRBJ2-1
CASSTRLSNEQFF
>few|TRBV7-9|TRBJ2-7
CASSRGLGGSSYEQYF
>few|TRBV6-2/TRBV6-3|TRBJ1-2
CASGGRRFYGYTF
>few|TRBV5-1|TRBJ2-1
CASSLAYRGGGRNEQFF
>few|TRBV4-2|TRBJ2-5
CASSQELREGRGETQYF
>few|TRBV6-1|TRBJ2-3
CASSARSIGEDTQYF
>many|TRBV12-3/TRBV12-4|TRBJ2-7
CASSLDASPEWEQYF
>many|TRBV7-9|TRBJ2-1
CASSLGQYNEQFF
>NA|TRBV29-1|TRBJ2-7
CSVVPPRGAMGEQYF
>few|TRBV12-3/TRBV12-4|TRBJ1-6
CASSPTPGNSPLHF
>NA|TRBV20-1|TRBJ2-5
CSAREGELPETQYF
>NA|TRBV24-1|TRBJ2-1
CATSPGKLLGPNERPNEQFF
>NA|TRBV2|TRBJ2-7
CASRDDRAHEQYF
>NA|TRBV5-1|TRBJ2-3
CASSFQRGYTDTQYF
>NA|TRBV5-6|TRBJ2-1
CASKLMGGEQFF
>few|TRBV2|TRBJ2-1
CASRKGLQVFNEQFF
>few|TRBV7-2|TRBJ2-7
CASSLGGLRSYEQYF
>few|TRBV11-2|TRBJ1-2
CASSYGGHSTF
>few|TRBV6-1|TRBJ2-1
CASRRKGQGHNEQFF
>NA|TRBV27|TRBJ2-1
CASSWQGPYNEQFF
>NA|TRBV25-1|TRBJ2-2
CASSEGGYTGELFF